The 26 T cell receptor beta chains reported below all come from one sample, sequenced in a study of shared clonotypes between healthy human individuals. TCRdb's table, derived via immunoSEQ multiplex PCR, lists solely in-frame clones and lacks some. The repertoire holds millions of clones, with approximately 94% as singletons. Naive CD8 cells lacked CD45RO, underwent positive selection for CCR7 and left out terminally differentiated effector memory CD45RA+ cells. The sequenced material came from naive CD8+ T cells from PBMCs. These receptors originate from a man between 18 and 35 years old in good health. Some clones in this sample may be carry-over from other donors' samples.

CDR3 DNA sequence: TGCAGCGTTGAAGGCTGGGCAGCACAGGGGACCATCGTGGATACGCAGTATTTT. Translating gives CSVEGWAAQGTIVDTQYF. This chain connects TRBV29-1 to TRBJ2-3; 7 bases are a match to TRBD1. CDR1 and CDR2 from the germline V gene are SQVTM and ANQGSEA. The CDR3 covers 18 residues. After removal of 1 base from V and 6 bases from J, the junction contained 19 bases not matched to a gene.

The sample holds one count of this clone. This chain joins TRBV4-2 and TRBJ1-1; no clear D. V lost 6 bases, J lost 3 bases, and 17 bases lay in between. Germline CDR1 is LGHNA and CDR2 is YNFKEQ. The CDR3 is 15 residues long. CDR3 sequence reads: CASRSDLGGDTEAFF. The CDR3 coding sequence is TGTGCCAGCAGGTCAGACCTGGGTGGGGACACTGAAGCTTTCTTT.

The rearrangement links TRBV25-1 to TRBJ1-2, with TRBD1 matching over 8 bases. Per the germline V gene, CDR1 is MGHDK and CDR2 is SYGVNS. The CDR3 consists of 18 residues. The trim removed 4 bases at V and 4 bases at J, leaving 17 bases unmatched. CDR3 amino acids: CASSGPPGQEALSYGYTF. In nucleotides, the CDR3 is TGTGCCAGCAGTGGCCCCCCGGGACAGGAGGCCCTCTCCTATGGCTACACCTTC.

This chain joins TRBV27 and TRBJ2-1; no definite D call. From germline, CDR1 is MNHEY and CDR2 SMNVEV (reference sequence). The CDR3 is 17 residues long. V was pared by 2 bases and J by 0 bases, with 14 bases between. CDR3 amino acids: CASSLKQVGFSYNEQFF. Written as DNA, the CDR3 is TGTGCCAGCAGTTTAAAGCAGGTCGGGTTCTCCTACAATGAGCAGTTCTTC.

The rearrangement links TRBV4-3 to TRBJ2-1, with a tentative D call TRBD2 (5 bases). CDR1 and CDR2 (germline): LGHNA, YSLEER. V was shortened by 0 bases and J by 3 bases, with 21 bases between the two germline ends. This CDR3 spans 19 amino acids. The CDR3: CASSQEVFASGDYYNEQFF. As DNA, the CDR3 is TGCGCCAGCAGCCAAGAGGTTTTTGCGAGCGGAGACTACTACAATGAGCAGTTCTTC.

This clone was observed a few times. The V and J genes are TRBV10-2 and TRBJ1-5; the D is unclear. The CDR3 loop spans 15 amino acids. Germline V gives CDR1 WSHSY, CDR2 SAAADI. V dropped 6 bases and J dropped 0 bases, with 12 bases sitting between them. This CDR3 is CASRPTPSSNQPQHF. The CDR3 DNA follows: TGCGCCAGCAGGCCAACTCCCTCTAGCAATCAGCCCCAGCATTTT.

The genes are TRBV29-1 and TRBJ1-1; D call uncertain. CDR1 is SQVTM, CDR2 ANQGSEA, per germline. The CDR3 has 12 amino acids. V was clipped by 3 bases and J by 4 bases, with 9 bases between them. CDR3 residues: CSVDVGRTEAFF. CDR3 coding DNA: TGCAGCGTTGACGTGGGTCGCACTGAAGCTTTCTTT. Full variable domain (outside the CDR3, taken from reference TRBV29-1 and TRBJ1-1): SAVISQKPSRDICQRGTSLTIQCQVDSQVTMMFWYRQQPGQSLTLIATANQGSEATYESGFVIDKFPISRPNLTFSTLTVSNMSPEDSSIYLCSVDVGRTEAFFGQGTRLTVV.

The chain carries TRBV6-5 and TRBJ2-1; 7 nucleotides match TRBD2. The CDR3 runs 16 residues. CDR1 is MNHEY, CDR2 SVGAGI, per germline. The junction had 7 bases not matched to a gene; V was cut back by 4 bases and J by 1 base. CDR3 nucleotides: TGTGCCAGCAGTTCGGAGACTAGCATATCCTACAATGAGCAGTTCTTC. Its protein is CASSSETSISYNEQFF.

This clone turned up a few times. The gene calls are TRBV9 and TRBJ1-1; no clear D gene. This CDR3 spans 13 amino acids. Looked up from germline, CDR1 is SGDLS and CDR2 is YYNGEE. V dropped 2 bases and J dropped 0 bases, with 5 bases sitting between them. DNA for the CDR3: TGTGCCAGCAGCGTGAGCATGAACACTGAAGCTTTCTTT. Translation gives CASSVSMNTEAFF.

CDR3 DNA sequence: TGCGCCAGCAGTGGAGGACTAGCGGGAAATTACAATGAGCAGTTCTTC. The encoded protein is CASSGGLAGNYNEQFF. This sequence joins TRBV10-1 and TRBJ2-1; TRBD2 aligns across 12 bases. This CDR3 has 16 residues. Germline lookup yields CDR1 WNHNN and CDR2 SYGVQD (reference sequence). Germline trimming cut 4 bases from V and 4 bases from J; bases unmatched to any gene: 5.

The chain uses TRBV27 and TRBJ2-7; the match to TRBD2 covers 14 bases. Germline loops: CDR1 MNHEY, CDR2 SMNVEV (reference sequence). The V gene end was trimmed by 5 bases and the J gene end by 12 bases; junction bases not matched to a gene: 15. The CDR3 runs to 16 residues. The chain's CDR3 is CASSPFTGTSGSWVYF. DNA of the CDR3: TGTGCCAGCAGTCCCTTTACCGGGACTAGCGGGAGTTGGGTGTACTTC.

The chain carries TRBV28 and TRBJ1-3, with TRBD1 identical over 10 bases. Looked up from germline, CDR1 is MDHEN and CDR2 is SYDVKM. V lost 6 bases to trimming and J lost 2 bases; unmatched junction nucleotides: 4. The CDR3 has 15 residues. Written as DNA, the CDR3 is TGTGCCAGCAGCCGGGACAGGGGTGCTGGAAACACCATATATTTT. This encodes CASSRDRGAGNTIYF.

The rearrangement joins TRBV27 to TRBJ1-1, with D perhaps TRBD1 (6 bases). The CDR3 sequence is 13 residues long. V dropped 8 bases and J dropped 6 bases, with 16 bases sitting between them. The V gene's germline CDR1 is MNHEY and CDR2 SMNVEV (reference sequence). The CDR3 sequence: CASGGGSISEAFF. The CDR3 region has the DNA TGTGCCAGCGGAGGGGGGAGTATCTCTGAAGCTTTCTTT.

The chain recombines TRBV27 with TRBJ2-7; possible D gene TRBD2, 5 bases. The V gene's germline CDR1 is MNHEY and CDR2 SMNVEV (reference sequence). The CDR3 runs 13 residues. Deletions cut 1 base from V and 4 bases from J, with 8 bases between. CDR3 loop: CASSLFREYEQYF. The CDR3 bases are TGTGCCAGCAGTTTATTTAGGGAGTACGAGCAGTACTTC.

V is TRBV7-8 and J is TRBJ2-7; 9 nucleotides match TRBD2. Germline loops: CDR1 SGHVS, CDR2 FQNEAQ. V dropped 5 bases and J dropped 1; count of bases not matched to a gene: 15. The CDR3 is 18 residues long. In nucleotides, the CDR3 is TGTGCCAGCAGCCCAACCCCGGGACTAGCAATAGGGTCCTACGAGCAGTACTTC. It is translated as CASSPTPGLAIGSYEQYF.

The count of this clone is one. The V call is TRBV7-9, the J call TRBJ2-7; no firm D call. Trimming removed 2 bases from V and 7 bases from J, with 21 bases in between. The CDR3 consists of 16 residues. Germline V lookup: CDR1 SEHNR, CDR2 FQNEAQ (reference sequence). CDR3 bases: TGTGCCAGCAGCTTATATGTAGGGTCTCTGTCTGATGAGCAGTACTTC. Translated, it gives CASSLYVGSLSDEQYF.

This sequence joins TRBV9 and TRBJ2-1, with 8 bases that match TRBD2. In germline, CDR1 is SGDLS, CDR2 YYNGEE. The CDR3 has 15 amino acids. J lost 7 bases, V lost 0 bases, and 6 bases had no gene match. CDR3 nucleotides: TGTGCCAGCAGCGTAGAGTCGGGAGGGTATAATGAGCAGTTCTTC. As protein: CASSVESGGYNEQFF.

This sequence joins TRBV11-1 and TRBJ2-2, with unresolved D. The CDR3 length is 15 residues. The germline V and J ends were trimmed by 2 bases and 5 bases, with 12 bases remaining between them. From germline, CDR1 is SGHAT and CDR2 FQDESV (reference sequence). The CDR3 here is CASSLTFSATGELFF. CDR3 coding DNA: TGTGCCAGCAGCTTAACTTTCTCAGCAACCGGGGAGCTGTTTTTT.

The chain combines TRBV7-8 with TRBJ2-7, with TRBD1 identical over 7 bases. J lost 6 bases, V lost 0 bases, and 5 bases had no gene match. CDR3 length equals 14 residues. Per the germline V gene, CDR1 is SGHVS and CDR2 is FQNEAQ. The CDR3 spells CASSLARRDSEQYF. The CDR3 bases are TGTGCCAGCAGCTTAGCTCGCCGGGACAGCGAGCAGTACTTC.

V gene TRBV5-1 combines with J gene TRBJ1-2; 8 bases are a match to TRBD1. CDR1 and CDR2 (germline): SGHRS, YFSETQ. This CDR3 spans 15 amino acids. V lost 0 bases and J lost 10; bases outside the gene matches: 11. CDR3 coding DNA: TGCGCCAGCAGCTTGGCCAGGGCAGGGGGCGCGGACTACACCTTC. Its translation: CASSLARAGGADYTF.

The chain links TRBV5-1 to TRBJ1-5; no definite D call. The V and J ends lost 1 base and 5 bases respectively, with 10 bases between them. The CDR3 is 14 amino acids. Germline V gene lookup returns CDR1 SGHRS and CDR2 YFSETQ. The CDR3: CASSLLSGDQPQHF. The CDR3 DNA is TGCGCCAGCAGCTTGTTGAGCGGGGATCAGCCCCAGCATTTT.

This sequence joins TRBV7-9 and TRBJ2-1; 7 positions match TRBD1. The V segment lost 0 bases and the J segment 8 bases; nucleotides outside the gene matches: 7. Germline V lookup: CDR1 SEHNR, CDR2 FQNEAQ (reference sequence). The CDR3 runs 15 residues. The CDR3 is CASSLARDSSDEQFF. CDR3 coding DNA: TGTGCCAGCAGCTTAGCCAGGGACAGCTCCGATGAGCAGTTCTTC.

The chain combines TRBV9 with TRBJ2-5; a possible D gene is TRBD1 (6 bases). Trimming removed 3 bases at V and 5 bases at J, with 20 bases between. This CDR3 is 16 amino acids long. Per germline, CDR1 SGDLS and CDR2 YYNGEE. CDR3 sequence reads: CASSGGSGTPRETQYF. CDR3 DNA: TGTGCCAGCAGCGGCGGCTCCGGGACACCGAGGGAGACCCAGTACTTC.

This sequence joins TRBV27 and TRBJ2-7; tentatively, D is TRBD1 (5 bases). The ends were cut back, 0 bases at V and 3 bases at J, with 21 bases in the middle. The length of the CDR3 is 18 residues. Germline V lookup: CDR1 MNHEY, CDR2 SMNVEV (reference sequence). The CDR3 sequence: CASSLSPVRGRHLYEQYF. The CDR3 DNA reads TGTGCCAGCAGTTTATCCCCTGTAAGGGGCCGTCACCTCTACGAGCAGTACTTC.

This chain joins TRBV27 and TRBJ2-5; D is unclear. This CDR3 region has 14 residues. CDR1 MNHEY and CDR2 SMNVEV come from the germline V gene (reference sequence). The germline V and J ends were trimmed by 1 base and 5 bases, with 11 bases remaining between them. The DNA for the CDR3 is TGTGCCAGCAGTTTATTCTGGGGTGTCGAGACCCAGTACTTC. Translated, it gives CASSLFWGVETQYF.

The chain uses TRBV28 and TRBJ2-3; tentatively, D is TRBD1 (6 bases). Trimming left V 7 bases short and J 4 bases short, with 18 bases between. Germline V gene sequence: CDR1 MDHEN, CDR2 SYDVKM. This CDR3 region has 15 residues. The CDR3 protein is CASTVAPRGSDTQYF. The CDR3 DNA is TGTGCCAGCACCGTTGCCCCCAGGGGTTCAGATACGCAGTATTTT.